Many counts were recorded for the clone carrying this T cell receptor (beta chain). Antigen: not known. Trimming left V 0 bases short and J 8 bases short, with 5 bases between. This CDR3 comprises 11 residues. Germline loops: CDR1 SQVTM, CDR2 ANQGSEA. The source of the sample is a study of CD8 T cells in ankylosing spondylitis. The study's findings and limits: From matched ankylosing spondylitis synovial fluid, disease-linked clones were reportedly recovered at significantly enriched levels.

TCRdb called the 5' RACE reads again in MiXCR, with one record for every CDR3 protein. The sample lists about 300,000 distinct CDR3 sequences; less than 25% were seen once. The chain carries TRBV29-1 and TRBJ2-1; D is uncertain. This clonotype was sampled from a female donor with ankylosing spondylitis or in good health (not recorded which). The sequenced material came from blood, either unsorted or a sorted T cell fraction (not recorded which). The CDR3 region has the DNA TGCAGCGTTGAAGATGCCCATGAGCAGTTCTTC. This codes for CSVEDAHEQFF.